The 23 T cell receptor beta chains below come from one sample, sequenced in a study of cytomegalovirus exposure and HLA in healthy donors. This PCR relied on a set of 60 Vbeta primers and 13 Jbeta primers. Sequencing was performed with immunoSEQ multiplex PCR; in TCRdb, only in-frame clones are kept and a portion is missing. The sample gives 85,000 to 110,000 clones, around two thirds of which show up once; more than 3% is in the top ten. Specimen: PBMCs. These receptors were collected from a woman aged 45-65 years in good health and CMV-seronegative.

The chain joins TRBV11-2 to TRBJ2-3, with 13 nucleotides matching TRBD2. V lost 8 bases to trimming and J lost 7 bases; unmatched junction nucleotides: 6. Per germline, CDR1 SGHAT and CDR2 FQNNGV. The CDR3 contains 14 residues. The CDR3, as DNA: TGTGCCAGCGCACTAGCGGGGGGGATAAATACGCAGTATTTT. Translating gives CASALAGGINTQYF.

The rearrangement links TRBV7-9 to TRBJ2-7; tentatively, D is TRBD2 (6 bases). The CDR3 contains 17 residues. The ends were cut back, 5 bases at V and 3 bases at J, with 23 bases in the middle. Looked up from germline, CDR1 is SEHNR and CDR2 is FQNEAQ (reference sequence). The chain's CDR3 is CASSAPSSGVPFYEQYF. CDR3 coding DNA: TGTGCCAGCAGCGCCCCCTCGTCGGGGGTCCCATTCTACGAGCAGTACTTC.

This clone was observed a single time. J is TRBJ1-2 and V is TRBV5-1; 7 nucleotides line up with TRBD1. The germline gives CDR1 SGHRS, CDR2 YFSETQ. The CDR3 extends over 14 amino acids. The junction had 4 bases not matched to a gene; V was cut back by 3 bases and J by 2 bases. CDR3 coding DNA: TGCGCCAGCAGCTCAACAGGGGACAACTATGGCTACACCTTC. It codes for CASSSTGDNYGYTF. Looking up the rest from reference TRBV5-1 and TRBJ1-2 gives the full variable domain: KAGVTQTPRYLIKTRGQQVTLSCSPISGHRSVSWYQQTPGQGLQFLFEYFSETQRNKGNFPGRFSGRQFSNSRSEMNVSTLELGDSALYLCASSSTGDNYGYTFGSGTRLTVV.

CDR3: CASSLRDYEQYF. The DNA for the CDR3 is TGTGCCAGCAGCCTTCGGGACTACGAGCAGTACTTC. V usage is TRBV7-9 and J usage is TRBJ2-7; perhaps TRBD2 as D (5 bases). CDR3 length equals 12 residues. V lost 5 bases, J lost 3 bases, and 8 bases lay in between. Germline CDR1 is SEHNR and CDR2 is FQNEAQ (reference sequence).

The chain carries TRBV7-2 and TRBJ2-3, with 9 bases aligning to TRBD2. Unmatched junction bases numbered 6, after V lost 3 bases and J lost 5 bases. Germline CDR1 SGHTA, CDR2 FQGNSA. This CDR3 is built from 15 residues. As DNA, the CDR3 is TGTGCCAGCAGCTTTTTTCCTAGCGGGGTAGATACGCAGTATTTT. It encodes CASSFFPSGVDTQYF.

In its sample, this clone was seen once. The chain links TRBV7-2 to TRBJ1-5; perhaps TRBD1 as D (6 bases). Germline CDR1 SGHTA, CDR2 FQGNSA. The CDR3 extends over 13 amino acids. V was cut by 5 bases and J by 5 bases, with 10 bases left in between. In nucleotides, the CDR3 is TGTGCCAGCAGCCCATACAGGGATCAGCCCCAGCATTTT. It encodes CASSPYRDQPQHF.

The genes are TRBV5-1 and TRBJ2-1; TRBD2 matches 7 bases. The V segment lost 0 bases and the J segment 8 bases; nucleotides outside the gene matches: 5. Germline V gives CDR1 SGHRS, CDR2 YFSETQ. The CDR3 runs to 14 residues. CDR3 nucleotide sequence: TGCGCCAGCAGCTTGGAGTGGGGAGGGCATGAGCAGTTCTTC. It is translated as CASSLEWGGHEQFF.

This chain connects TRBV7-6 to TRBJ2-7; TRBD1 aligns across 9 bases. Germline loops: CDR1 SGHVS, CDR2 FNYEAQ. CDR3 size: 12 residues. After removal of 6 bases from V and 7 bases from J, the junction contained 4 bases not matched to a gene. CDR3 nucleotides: TGTGCCAGCAGTCGAGACAGGGGGGAGCAGTACTTC. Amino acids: CASSRDRGEQYF.

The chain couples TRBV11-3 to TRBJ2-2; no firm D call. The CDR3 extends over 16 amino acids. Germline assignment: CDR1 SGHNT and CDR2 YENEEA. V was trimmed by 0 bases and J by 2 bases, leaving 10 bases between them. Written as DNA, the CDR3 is TGTGCCAGCAGCTTAGACGCGACACTTAACACCGGGGAGCTGTTTTTT. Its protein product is CASSLDATLNTGELFF.

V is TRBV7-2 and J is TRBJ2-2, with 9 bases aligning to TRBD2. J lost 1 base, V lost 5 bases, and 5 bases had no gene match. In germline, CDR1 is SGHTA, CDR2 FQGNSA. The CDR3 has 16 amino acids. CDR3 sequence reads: CASSRNSGGNTGELFF. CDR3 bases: TGTGCCAGCAGCAGAAATAGCGGGGGGAACACCGGGGAGCTGTTTTTT.

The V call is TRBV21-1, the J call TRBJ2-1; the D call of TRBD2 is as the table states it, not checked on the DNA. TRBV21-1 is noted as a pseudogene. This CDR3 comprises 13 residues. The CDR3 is CASSNGPSFEQFF. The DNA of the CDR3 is TGTGCCAGCAGCAATGGGCCTAGCTTTGAGCAGTTCTTC.

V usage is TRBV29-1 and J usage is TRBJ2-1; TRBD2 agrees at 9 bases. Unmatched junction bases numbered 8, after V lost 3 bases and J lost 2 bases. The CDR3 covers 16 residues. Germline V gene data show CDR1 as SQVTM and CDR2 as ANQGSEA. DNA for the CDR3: TGCAGCGTTGAGCCTAATGAGCGGGAGGCCTACAATGAGCAGTTCTTC. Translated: CSVEPNEREAYNEQFF.

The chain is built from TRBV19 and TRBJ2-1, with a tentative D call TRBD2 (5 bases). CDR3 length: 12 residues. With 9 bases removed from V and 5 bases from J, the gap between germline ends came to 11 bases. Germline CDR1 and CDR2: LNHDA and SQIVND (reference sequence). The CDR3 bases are TGTGCCAGCTCTCAGGAGGACAATGAGCAGTTCTTC. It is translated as CASSQEDNEQFF.

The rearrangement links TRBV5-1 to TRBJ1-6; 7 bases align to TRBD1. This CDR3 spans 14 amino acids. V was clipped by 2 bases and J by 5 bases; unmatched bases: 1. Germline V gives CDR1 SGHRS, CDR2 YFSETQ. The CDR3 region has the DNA TGCGCCAGCAGCTTAGGACAGGATAATTCACCCCTCCACTTT. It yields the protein CASSLGQDNSPLHF.

The CDR3 DNA reads TGTGCCACCAGCAGAGTCCACAGCGGACCGACCGGGGAGCTGTTTTTT. This sequence encodes CATSRVHSGPTGELFF. The chain joins TRBV15 to TRBJ2-2, with D tentatively TRBD2 (5 bases). V lost 1 base, J lost 5 bases, and 14 bases lay in between. Germline loops: CDR1 LNHNV, CDR2 YYDKDF (reference sequence). This CDR3 has 16 amino acids.

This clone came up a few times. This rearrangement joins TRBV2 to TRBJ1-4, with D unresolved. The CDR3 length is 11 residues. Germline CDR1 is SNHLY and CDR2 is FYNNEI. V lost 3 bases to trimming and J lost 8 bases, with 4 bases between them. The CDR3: CASSDPEKLFF. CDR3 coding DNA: TGTGCCAGCAGTGACCCAGAAAAACTGTTTTTT.

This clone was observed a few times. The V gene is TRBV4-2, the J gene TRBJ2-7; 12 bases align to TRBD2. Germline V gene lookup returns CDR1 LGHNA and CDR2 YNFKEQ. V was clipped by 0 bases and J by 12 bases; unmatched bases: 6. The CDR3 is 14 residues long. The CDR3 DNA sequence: TGTGCCAGCAGCCAAGATCCTAGCGGGAGGGGCGGGTACTTC. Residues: CASSQDPSGRGGYF.

The CDR3 reads CASSPTPHLSKPGGYTF. As DNA, the CDR3 is TGTGCCAGCAGCCCAACACCCCACTTGTCGAAACCGGGGGGCTACACCTTC. The chain combines TRBV7-2 with TRBJ1-2, with D uncertain. CDR1 and CDR2 (germline): SGHTA, FQGNSA. V lost 5 bases to trimming and J lost 8 bases, with 27 bases between them. The CDR3 is made up of 17 amino acids.

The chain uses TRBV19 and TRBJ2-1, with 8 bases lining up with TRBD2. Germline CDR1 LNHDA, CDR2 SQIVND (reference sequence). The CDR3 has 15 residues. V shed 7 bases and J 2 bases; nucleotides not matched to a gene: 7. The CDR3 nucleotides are TGTGCCAGTACCAAAGCGGGGGAGGCCTACAATGAGCAGTTCTTC. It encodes CASTKAGEAYNEQFF.

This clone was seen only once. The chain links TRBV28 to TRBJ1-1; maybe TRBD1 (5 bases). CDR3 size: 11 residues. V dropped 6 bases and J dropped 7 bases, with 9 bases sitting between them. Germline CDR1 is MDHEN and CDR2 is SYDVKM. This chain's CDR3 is CASSPGFEAFF. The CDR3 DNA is TGTGCCAGCAGCCCAGGGTTTGAAGCTTTCTTT.

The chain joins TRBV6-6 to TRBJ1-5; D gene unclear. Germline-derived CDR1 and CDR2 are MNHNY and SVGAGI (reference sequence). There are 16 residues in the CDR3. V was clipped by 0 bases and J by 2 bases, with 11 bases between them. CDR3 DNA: TGTGCCAGCAGTTACTCGTTTTCCAGTGGCAATCAGCCCCAGCATTTT. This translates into CASSYSFSSGNQPQHF.

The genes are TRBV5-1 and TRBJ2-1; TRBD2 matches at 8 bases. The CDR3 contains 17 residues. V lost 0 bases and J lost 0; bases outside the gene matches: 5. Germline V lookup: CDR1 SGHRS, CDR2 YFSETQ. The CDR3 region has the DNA TGCGCCAGCAGCTTGGATAGCGGGACATACTCCTACAATGAGCAGTTCTTC. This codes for CASSLDSGTYSYNEQFF.

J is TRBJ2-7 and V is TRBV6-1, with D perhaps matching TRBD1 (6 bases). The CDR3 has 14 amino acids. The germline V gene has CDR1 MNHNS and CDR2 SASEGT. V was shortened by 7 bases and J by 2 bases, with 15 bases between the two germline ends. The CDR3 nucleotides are TGTGCCAGCACGATGATGGCAGGGGCCTACGAGCAGTACTTC. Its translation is CASTMMAGAYEQYF.